Listed here is a single T cell receptor (beta chain). The data are from a study of blood T cell repertoires in COVID-19. Across the whole study: Some COVID-19 samples were acute and others convalescent; all came from the United States, Italy and Spain. PBMCs, B-cell-depleted T cells, or T cells provided the cDNA or gDNA that made up the material.

Original processing methods: Amplification of reference gene primers was used by the study to estimate nucleated cell counts. Clones were sequenced by immunoSEQ multiplex PCR, and TCRdb holds only the in-frame ones, with some missing. V, J and clone size derive from that table, while D and trimming were established from the DNA sequence. Of about 160,000 clones listed, 85% are singletons. After removal of 3 bases from V and 5 bases from J, the junction contained 6 bases not matched to a gene. Germline-derived CDR1 and CDR2 are SGHRS and YFSETQ. The CDR3 extends over 15 amino acids. The TCR originated in a human donor with acute or convalescent COVID-19. The donor label of this sample is uncertain. The sequenced sample was peripheral blood. This chain uses TRBV5-1 with TRBJ1-2; 11 bases line up with TRBD1. The CDR3 loop is CASSSGQGAFYGYTF. The CDR3 DNA is TGCGCCAGCAGCTCCGGACAGGGGGCCTTTTATGGCTACACCTTC.